There are a few counts of the clone carrying this T cell receptor beta chain. The sample comes from a study of OX40 agonist ivuxolimab in advanced cancers. The germline gives CDR1 SGHKS, CDR2 YYEKEE (reference sequence). This CDR3 spans 13 amino acids. Trimming pared 0 bases from V and 6 bases from J, leaving 9 bases between. The method was immunoSEQ multiplex PCR; TCRdb's version includes in-frame clones alone and lacks a portion of them. The top ten hold about an eighth of the sample, which has approximately 20,000 clones, about nine tenths seen once. This clonotype was obtained from an adult with an advanced solid tumor such as melanoma, head and neck, liver or kidney cancer. The source material was CD4+ or CD8+ T cells sorted from blood, sampled in a trial of the OX40 agonist ivuxolimab. The chain uses TRBV5-5 and TRBJ1-1; D is unresolved. The CDR3 DNA reads TGTGCCAGCAGCTTGGGGGGAAAGGCTGAAGCTTTCTTT. It yields the protein CASSLGGKAEAFF.